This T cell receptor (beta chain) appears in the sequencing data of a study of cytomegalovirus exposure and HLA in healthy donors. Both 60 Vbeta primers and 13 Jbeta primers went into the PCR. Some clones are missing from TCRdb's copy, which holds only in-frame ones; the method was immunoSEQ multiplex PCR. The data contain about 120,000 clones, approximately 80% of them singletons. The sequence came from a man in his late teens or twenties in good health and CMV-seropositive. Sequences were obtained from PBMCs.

The CDR3 sequence is CASSPEAGRGETQYF. The DNA of the CDR3 is TGTGCCAGCAGCCCTGAAGCCGGGAGAGGCGAGACCCAGTACTTC. The J gene is TRBJ2-5, the V gene TRBV5-8; perhaps TRBD2 as D (6 bases). In germline, CDR1 is SGHTS, CDR2 YDEGEE. Trimming removed 4 bases from V and 5 bases from J, with 18 bases in between. This CDR3 is built from 15 residues.